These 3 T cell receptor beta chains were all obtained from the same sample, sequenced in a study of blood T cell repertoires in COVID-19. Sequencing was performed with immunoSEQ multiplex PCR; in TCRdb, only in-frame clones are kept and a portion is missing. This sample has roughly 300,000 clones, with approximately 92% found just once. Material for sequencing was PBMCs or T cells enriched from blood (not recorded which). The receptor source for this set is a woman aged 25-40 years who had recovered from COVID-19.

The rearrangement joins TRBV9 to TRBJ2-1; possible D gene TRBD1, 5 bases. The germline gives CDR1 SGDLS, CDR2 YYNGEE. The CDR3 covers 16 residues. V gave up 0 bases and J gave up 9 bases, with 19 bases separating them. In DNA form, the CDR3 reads TGTGCCAGCAGCGTAGAGATTAGCCTCTTAAGGGGTGAGCAGTTCTTC. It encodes CASSVEISLLRGEQFF.

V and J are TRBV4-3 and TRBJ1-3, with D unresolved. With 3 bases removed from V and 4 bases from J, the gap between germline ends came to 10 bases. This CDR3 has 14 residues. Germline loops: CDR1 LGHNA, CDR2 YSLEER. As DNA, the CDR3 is TGCGCCAGCAGCCAGTGGAGGGAAGGAAACACCATATATTTT. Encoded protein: CASSQWREGNTIYF.

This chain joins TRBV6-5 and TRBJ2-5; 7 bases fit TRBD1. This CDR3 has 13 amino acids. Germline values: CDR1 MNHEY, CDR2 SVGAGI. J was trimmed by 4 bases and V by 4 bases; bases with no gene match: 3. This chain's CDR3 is CASSWDRIETQYF. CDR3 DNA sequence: TGTGCCAGCAGTTGGGACAGAATAGAGACCCAGTACTTC.